A selection of T cell receptor beta chains follows, all from one sample in a study of cytomegalovirus exposure and HLA in healthy donors. Sequencing was performed with immunoSEQ multiplex PCR; in TCRdb, only in-frame clones are kept and a portion is missing. The table has 190,000 or so clones, roughly 80% seen once. Sequenced material: PBMCs. The receptors stem from a man aged 45-65 years in good health and CMV-seronegative. The CDR3 runs from the conserved cysteine through the conserved F or W. A D gene is named only where the DNA matches it firmly. The size field is filled for only some rows; it gives once, few, many or a size class.

d_call: .
clone_size: .
j_call: TRBJ1-2
v_call: TRBV6-5
cdr3_nt: TGTGCCAGCAGTTACTCTGCGGGGGCCTATGGCTACACCTTC
cdr3_aa: CASSYSAGAYGYTF

d_call: TRBD2
clone_size: .
j_call: TRBJ2-5
v_call: TRBV5-6
cdr3_nt: TGTGCCAGCAGCCTCCGGACTAGCGGGAGTCGGGAGACCCAGTACTTC
cdr3_aa: CASSLRTSGSRETQYF

d_call: .
clone_size: .
j_call: TRBJ1-5
v_call: TRBV28
cdr3_nt: TGTGCCAGCACAGGGGTCGATCAGCCCCAGCATTTT
cdr3_aa: CASTGVDQPQHF

d_call: .
clone_size: .
j_call: TRBJ1-4
v_call: TRBV7-6
cdr3_nt: TGTGCCAGCAGCTTAGCGGGGGCTGCTAATGAAAAACTGTTTTTT
cdr3_aa: CASSLAGAANEKLFF

d_call: .
clone_size: .
j_call: TRBJ2-7
v_call: TRBV10-3
cdr3_nt: TGTGCCGTGCTGGCCGAGGCCTACGAGCAGTACTTC
cdr3_aa: CAVLAEAYEQYF

d_call: TRBD1
clone_size: .
j_call: TRBJ2-7
v_call: TRBV27
cdr3_nt: TGTGCCAGCAGTTTAGCCAGGGGGCTTTCCGAGCAGTACTTC
cdr3_aa: CASSLARGLSEQYF

d_call: .
clone_size: .
j_call: TRBJ1-2
v_call: TRBV6-5
cdr3_nt: TGTGCCAGCAGTCTATCGACCCGGAGCTATGGCTACACCTTC
cdr3_aa: CASSLSTRSYGYTF

d_call: .
clone_size: few
j_call: TRBJ2-1
v_call: TRBV5-6
cdr3_nt: TGTGCCAGCAGCTTCGGGGCGGGAGACAGGAATGAGCAGTTCTTC
cdr3_aa: CASSFGAGDRNEQFF

d_call: TRBD2
clone_size: once
j_call: TRBJ2-1
v_call: TRBV5-1
cdr3_nt: TGCGCCAGCAGCTTAGGACTAGCGGGAGTTCTGGATGAGCAGTTCTTC
cdr3_aa: CASSLGLAGVLDEQFF

d_call: TRBD1
clone_size: .
j_call: TRBJ1-5
v_call: TRBV7-9
cdr3_nt: TGTTCCAGCAGCACAGGGGCCAATCAGCCCCAGCATTTT
cdr3_aa: CSSSTGANQPQHF

d_call: TRBD1
clone_size: .
j_call: TRBJ2-4
v_call: TRBV19
cdr3_nt: TGTGCCAGTAGTATCGACAGGGCCCTAGCCAAAAACATTCAGTACTTC
cdr3_aa: CASSIDRALAKNIQYF

d_call: .
clone_size: once
j_call: TRBJ1-4
v_call: TRBV7-2
cdr3_nt: TGTGCCAGCAGCTTAGCGTACGGGGGGCCTAATGAAAAACTGTTTTTT
cdr3_aa: CASSLAYGGPNEKLFF

d_call: .
clone_size: few
j_call: TRBJ1-1
v_call: TRBV9
cdr3_nt: TGTGCCAGCAGCGCAGGGGTAGGGGTCACTGAAGCTTTCTTT
cdr3_aa: CASSAGVGVTEAFF

d_call: TRBD1
clone_size: few
j_call: TRBJ1-1
v_call: TRBV30
cdr3_nt: TGTGCCTGGAGTGCAGGGGGCTTAGCTTTCTTT
cdr3_aa: CAWSAGGLAFF

d_call: .
clone_size: few
j_call: TRBJ2-1
v_call: TRBV2
cdr3_nt: TGTGCCAGCAGCGATTGGGACTCAACCTACAATGAGCAGTTCTTC
cdr3_aa: CASSDWDSTYNEQFF

d_call: .
clone_size: .
j_call: TRBJ2-3
v_call: TRBV19
cdr3_nt: TGTGCCAGTAGTATTGGGGCCATGAATACGCAGTATTTT
cdr3_aa: CASSIGAMNTQYF

d_call: .
clone_size: .
j_call: TRBJ2-7
v_call: TRBV4-1
cdr3_nt: TGCGCCAGCAGCCAAGACACAGGCTCCCTCTCCTACGAGCAGTACTTC
cdr3_aa: CASSQDTGSLSYEQYF

d_call: TRBD2
clone_size: once
j_call: TRBJ2-3
v_call: TRBV15
cdr3_nt: TGTGCCACCAGCAGAGGGAGCGGGATCACAGATACGCAGTATTTT
cdr3_aa: CATSRGSGITDTQYF

d_call: TRBD1
clone_size: few
j_call: TRBJ1-1
v_call: TRBV5-4
cdr3_nt: TGTGCCAGCAGCTCGGACAGGGTGAACACTGAAGCTTTCTTT
cdr3_aa: CASSSDRVNTEAFF

d_call: .
clone_size: .
j_call: TRBJ2-5
v_call: TRBV7-9
cdr3_nt: TGTGCCAGCAGCTTAGACAGGAAAGAGACCCAGTACTTC
cdr3_aa: CASSLDRKETQYF

d_call: .
clone_size: few
j_call: TRBJ2-7
v_call: TRBV15
cdr3_nt: TGTGCCACCAGCAGCGGGGATTTGCAGTACTTC
cdr3_aa: CATSSGDLQYF

d_call: .
clone_size: .
j_call: TRBJ1-2
v_call: TRBV6-5
cdr3_nt: TGTGCCAGCAGTTACACCCCGGGTCTCTCAAGTGGCTACACCTTC
cdr3_aa: CASSYTPGLSSGYTF

d_call: .
clone_size: .
j_call: TRBJ1-1
v_call: TRBV2
cdr3_nt: TGTGCCAGCAGTGAACGGGAGGGGAAGGGGGCTGAAGCTTTCTTT
cdr3_aa: CASSEREGKGAEAFF

d_call: TRBD1
clone_size: .
j_call: TRBJ1-3
v_call: TRBV7-3
cdr3_nt: TGTGCCAGCAGCTTAACAGGGGACAGGGTGAACACCATATATTTT
cdr3_aa: CASSLTGDRVNTIYF

d_call: .
clone_size: .
j_call: TRBJ1-5
v_call: TRBV18
cdr3_nt: TGTGCCAGCTCACCACCCGGGTTTGGAAATCAGCCCCAGCATTTT
cdr3_aa: CASSPPGFGNQPQHF

d_call: TRBD2
clone_size: few
j_call: TRBJ2-7
v_call: TRBV5-1
cdr3_nt: TGTGCCAGCAGCTTAGCTAGCGGGAGAGTCGACGAGCAGTACTTC
cdr3_aa: CASSLASGRVDEQYF

d_call: TRBD1
clone_size: .
j_call: TRBJ1-1
v_call: TRBV11-3
cdr3_nt: TGTGCCAGCAGCTTGGGGGGGACAGGGACCACTGAAGCTTTCTTT
cdr3_aa: CASSLGGTGTTEAFF

d_call: .
clone_size: .
j_call: TRBJ1-1
v_call: TRBV10-3
cdr3_nt: TGTGCCATCAGTGAGTCGGCGGTGGGTTGGAACACTGAAGCTTTCTTT
cdr3_aa: CAISESAVGWNTEAFF

d_call: TRBD1
clone_size: .
j_call: TRBJ1-1
v_call: TRBV12-5
cdr3_nt: TGTGCTAGTGGCCCGGGGACAGCTGGGATTGAAGCTTTCTTT
cdr3_aa: CASGPGTAGIEAFF

d_call: .
clone_size: .
j_call: TRBJ2-2
v_call: TRBV4-3
cdr3_nt: TGCGCCAGCAGCCAAGATTTTGTCCGAGGGTGGAAAACCGGGGAGCTGTTTTTT
cdr3_aa: CASSQDFVRGWKTGELFF

d_call: .
clone_size: .
j_call: TRBJ1-3
v_call: TRBV6-6
cdr3_nt: TGTGCCAGCAGTTACTATTCAGGGACTGGAAACACCATATATTTT
cdr3_aa: CASSYYSGTGNTIYF

d_call: .
clone_size: .
j_call: TRBJ1-6
v_call: TRBV25-1
cdr3_nt: TGTGCCAGCAGACCGGGACGGTTGGGGGGAAATAATTCACCCCTCCACTTT
cdr3_aa: CASRPGRLGGNNSPLHF

d_call: .
clone_size: .
j_call: TRBJ1-1
v_call: TRBV6-1
cdr3_nt: TGTGCCAGCATAGGCAGGGTTCTGAACACTGAAGCTTTCTTT
cdr3_aa: CASIGRVLNTEAFF

d_call: TRBD1
clone_size: .
j_call: TRBJ2-3
v_call: TRBV7-2
cdr3_nt: TGTGCCAGCAGCTATAGGACAGGGAAAGATACGCAGTATTTT
cdr3_aa: CASSYRTGKDTQYF

d_call: .
clone_size: .
j_call: TRBJ2-7
v_call: TRBV19
cdr3_nt: TGTGCCAGTAGTATCGACCGACTGAGCTCCTACGAGCAGTACTTC
cdr3_aa: CASSIDRLSSYEQYF

d_call: TRBD2
clone_size: once
j_call: TRBJ2-3
v_call: TRBV7-2
cdr3_nt: TGTGCCAGCAGCTGGGCCCGGGGCCTAGCGGCCACAGATACGCAGTATTTT
cdr3_aa: CASSWARGLAATDTQYF

d_call: .
clone_size: .
j_call: TRBJ1-2
v_call: TRBV6-4
cdr3_nt: TGTGCCAGCAGACCCCAGGAAGGGGGCTATGGCTACACCTTC
cdr3_aa: CASRPQEGGYGYTF

d_call: .
clone_size: .
j_call: TRBJ2-2
v_call: TRBV11-3
cdr3_nt: TGTGCCAGCAGCTTAGAGAGCACCGGGGAGCTGTTTTTT
cdr3_aa: CASSLESTGELFF

d_call: TRBD1
clone_size: .
j_call: TRBJ1-2
v_call: TRBV6-6
cdr3_nt: TGTGCCACTAGGACAGGGGGCCGTGTTCGGGGCGGCTACACCTTC
cdr3_aa: CATRTGGRVRGGYTF

d_call: .
clone_size: .
j_call: TRBJ2-1
v_call: TRBV5-4
cdr3_nt: TGTGCCAGCAGCCATGACAGTCATGAGCAGTTCTTC
cdr3_aa: CASSHDSHEQFF

d_call: TRBD1
clone_size: .
j_call: TRBJ2-2
v_call: TRBV5-1
cdr3_nt: TGCGCCAGCAGCATAGGACAGGGTAGCACCGGGGAGCTGTTTTTT
cdr3_aa: CASSIGQGSTGELFF

d_call: TRBD1
clone_size: .
j_call: TRBJ2-7
v_call: TRBV27
cdr3_nt: TGTGCCAGCAGTTATCTGGGACAGCGACCCTACGAGCAGTACTTC
cdr3_aa: CASSYLGQRPYEQYF

d_call: .
clone_size: few
j_call: TRBJ1-5
v_call: TRBV28
cdr3_nt: TGTGCCAGCAGTTCGTTTCCGGGCGGGGGAGGTCAGCCCCAGCATTTT
cdr3_aa: CASSSFPGGGGQPQHF